Listed below are T cell receptor beta chains from one sample, sequenced in a study of cytomegalovirus exposure and HLA in healthy donors. Clones were read by immunoSEQ multiplex PCR, and TCRdb kept only the in-frame ones, dropping some. The table lists 150,000 to 200,000 clones, 80% to 85% of them singletons, with around 2.8% in the top ten. Sequencing was performed on PBMCs. All receptors come from a woman younger than 35 in good health and CMV-seropositive. CDR3s include the opening cysteine and the closing phenylalanine or tryptophan. A D gene is named only where the DNA matches it firmly.

j_call: TRBJ1-5
d_call: -
v_call: TRBV5-1
cdr3_nt: TGCGCCAGCAGCTTGGGGACAGTCAGCAATCAGCCCCAGCATTTT
cdr3_aa: CASSLGTVSNQPQHF

j_call: TRBJ1-1
d_call: -
v_call: TRBV6-5
cdr3_nt: TGTGCCAGCAATCAGGGACACCAAGCTTTCTTT
cdr3_aa: CASNQGHQAFF

j_call: TRBJ2-3
d_call: -
v_call: TRBV9
cdr3_nt: TGTGCCAGCAGCATAACCCCCCTGGGGCCCACAGATACGCAGTATTTT
cdr3_aa: CASSITPLGPTDTQYF

j_call: TRBJ2-5
d_call: -
v_call: TRBV4-3
cdr3_nt: TGCGCCAGCAGCCAGGGGGCGGCCGCGCCGGAGACCCAGTACTTC
cdr3_aa: CASSQGAAAPETQYF

j_call: TRBJ2-1
d_call: TRBD1
v_call: TRBV2
cdr3_nt: TGTGCCAGCAGCCGACAGGGGACCTACAATGAGCAGTTCTTC
cdr3_aa: CASSRQGTYNEQFF

j_call: TRBJ2-1
d_call: -
v_call: TRBV4-1
cdr3_nt: TGCGCCAGCAGCCAAGAGGGTGAGGGTGAGCAGTTCTTC
cdr3_aa: CASSQEGEGEQFF

j_call: TRBJ2-3
d_call: -
v_call: TRBV6-1
cdr3_nt: TGTGCCAGCAGTGAACGGCGGGCGGGGAGCACAGATACGCAGTATTTT
cdr3_aa: CASSERRAGSTDTQYF

j_call: TRBJ1-2
d_call: -
v_call: TRBV6-5
cdr3_nt: TGTGCCAGCAGTTACTCGCAAGGACAGAACTATGGCTACACCTTC
cdr3_aa: CASSYSQGQNYGYTF

j_call: TRBJ2-3
d_call: -
v_call: TRBV7-8
cdr3_nt: TGTGCCAGCAGCCCCCCTCGGGAAGATACGCAGTATTTT
cdr3_aa: CASSPPREDTQYF

j_call: TRBJ2-2
d_call: TRBD1
v_call: TRBV5-1
cdr3_nt: TGCGCCAGCAGCTTGCAGGGACAGAGAGTTGCCGGGGAGCTGTTTTTT
cdr3_aa: CASSLQGQRVAGELFF

j_call: TRBJ2-1
d_call: -
v_call: TRBV21-1
cdr3_nt: TGTGCCAGCAGCAAACCATTGGAGCAGTTCTTC
cdr3_aa: CASSKPLEQFF

j_call: TRBJ2-3
d_call: TRBD2
v_call: TRBV7-3
cdr3_nt: TGTGCCAGCAGCTCCACCGGGGGGGTGACAGATACGCAGTATTTT
cdr3_aa: CASSSTGGVTDTQYF

j_call: TRBJ1-1
d_call: TRBD1
v_call: TRBV5-1
cdr3_nt: TGCGCCAGCAGCCCCCAGGGGCAGGGGGCTTCGGTGACTGAAGCTTTCTTT
cdr3_aa: CASSPQGQGASVTEAFF

j_call: TRBJ2-5
d_call: -
v_call: TRBV27
cdr3_nt: TGTGCCAGCGTCGAGGAGCGGACGGGGGAAGGGGAGACCCAGTACTTC
cdr3_aa: CASVEERTGEGETQYF

j_call: TRBJ2-3
d_call: TRBD1
v_call: TRBV6-1
cdr3_nt: TGTGCCAGCAGTGAAGCGAGGGGACAGGGAACAGATACGCAGTATTTT
cdr3_aa: CASSEARGQGTDTQYF